A selection of T cell receptor beta chains follows, all from one sample in a study of T cells in Graves' hyperthyroidism and ophthalmopathy. TCRdb re-derived calls from the multiplex PCR reads in MiXCR, one entry per CDR3 protein. This table has under 750,000 distinct CDR3 sequences, about 19% appearing once. Sequencing input: blood. The receptors originated from a woman aged 50 to 60 with Graves' hyperthyroidism that later progressed to Graves' ophthalmopathy. The CDR3 runs from the conserved cysteine through the conserved F or W. The D gene is left open where the match is weak. Clone size is shown for a subset of rows, as once, few, many or a class of expanded clone.

cdr3_nt	cdr3_aa	clone_size	d_call	j_call	v_call	cdr3_length
TGCGCCAGCAGCGCGCTAGCGGGGGGTACCTACGATGAGCAGTTCTTC	CASSALAGGTYDEQFF	.	TRBD2	TRBJ2-1	TRBV5-1	16
TGTGCCAGCAGCTTAGTGGAGGATAGCAATCAGCCCCAGCATTTT	CASSLVEDSNQPQHF	few	.	TRBJ1-5	TRBV7-8	15
TGTGCCAGCAGCCAAGGGGAGCACAGCTCCTATAATTCACCCCTCCACTTT	CASSQGEHSSYNSPLHF	few	.	TRBJ1-6	TRBV3-1	17
TGTGCCAGCAGCCAAGAACCCTCCTACTACTCGAACACCGGGGAGCTGTTTTTT	CASSQEPSYYSNTGELFF	.	.	TRBJ2-2	TRBV14	18
TGTGCCAGCAGTTTATCTTTTCGACAGGGGGCGCAGGGCACTGAAGCTTTCTTT	CASSLSFRQGAQGTEAFF	many	TRBD1	TRBJ1-1	TRBV12-3/TRBV12-4	18
TGCAGCGTTGAGGGAGTACAAGGGGGCGCGAGGGAAAGTTTTGGCTACACCTTC	CSVEGVQGGARESFGYTF	.	TRBD1	TRBJ1-2	TRBV29-1	18
TGTGCCAGCAGTGACCCGCTCACCCTGTCAGAGACCCAGTACTTC	CASSDPLTLSETQYF	many	.	TRBJ2-5	TRBV2	15
TGCAGTGCTAGAGTTCAAGGGACAGTGGATGGCTACACCTTC	CSARVQGTVDGYTF	many	TRBD1	TRBJ1-2	TRBV20-1	14
TGTGCCAGCAGTCTACGGACAGGGCGGCAGCCCCAGCATTTT	CASSLRTGRQPQHF	.	TRBD1	TRBJ1-5	TRBV27	14
TGTGCCAGCAGTCCCCTTGAGTCGACGACCGGTTCCACTGAAGCTTTCTTT	CASSPLESTTGSTEAFF	many	.	TRBJ1-1	TRBV12-3/TRBV12-4	17
TGCAGCGTCCACGGGACAGGGGCTGAAGCTTTCTTT	CSVHGTGAEAFF	.	TRBD1	TRBJ1-1	TRBV29-1	12
TGTGCCCAAGTCCCCCGGGGGGAGGGAGATACGCAGTATTTT	CAQVPRGEGDTQYF	.	TRBD2	TRBJ2-3	TRBV6-1	14
TGCAGTGCTAGAGCGCCCAGGGGAGGAGACACCGGGGAGCTGTTTTTT	CSARAPRGGDTGELFF	.	.	TRBJ2-2	TRBV20-1	16
TGTGCCAGCAGTCTTCAGGGACTCGGCTATGGCTACACCTTC	CASSLQGLGYGYTF	many	.	TRBJ1-2	TRBV12-3/TRBV12-4	14
TGTGCCAGCAGTGCAAACAGGGGGCTTGATACGCAGTATTTT	CASSANRGLDTQYF	.	TRBD1	TRBJ2-3	TRBV25-1	14
TGTGCCAGCAGCTTAGGCTGGGGGCAGAGCTCCTACAATGAGCAGTTCTTC	CASSLGWGQSSYNEQFF	many	.	TRBJ2-1	TRBV11-2	17
TGCGCCAGCAGCCCACGGACAGGGGTGATGAGCTATGGCTACACCTTC	CASSPRTGVMSYGYTF	few	TRBD1	TRBJ1-2	TRBV5-1	16
TGCAGTGTCCCGGACAGGTTGAACACTGAAGCTTTCTTT	CSVPDRLNTEAFF	many	TRBD1	TRBJ1-1	TRBV20-1	13
TGTGCCAGCAGTTCTCTCCCCGGGACAGTAGCTAACGAGCAGTACTTC	CASSSLPGTVANEQYF	.	TRBD1	TRBJ2-7	TRBV27	16
TGTGCCAGCAGTGTCGAGGGAGGAATGAGGAAGAGTCAGCCCCAGCATTTT	CASSVEGGMRKSQPQHF	many	.	TRBJ1-5	TRBV2	17
TGTGCCAGCAGAGACGCCGGGACCTGGTTAGAGACCCAGTACTTC	CASRDAGTWLETQYF	few	.	TRBJ2-5	TRBV6-1	15
TGTGCCAGCAGTCCCGGGGGGCCCAACGAGCAGTACTTC	CASSPGGPNEQYF	few	.	TRBJ2-7	TRBV6-1	13
TGTGCCAGCAGTCCCTCGGAGATGTTGGGGTATAGCAATCAGCCCCAGCATTTT	CASSPSEMLGYSNQPQHF	many	.	TRBJ1-5	TRBV12-3/TRBV12-4	18
TGTGCCAGCAGTGAAGCCTTAACAGGGTATCAGCCCCAGCATTTT	CASSEALTGYQPQHF	few	.	TRBJ1-5	TRBV6-1	15
TGTGCCAGCAGCGGGACGGGGAGCTCCTACAATGAGCAGTTCTTC	CASSGTGSSYNEQFF	.	.	TRBJ2-1	TRBV7-9	15
TGTGCCAGCACTTGGACTAGCGGGGGGCCAAGCACAGATACGCAGTATTTT	CASTWTSGGPSTDTQYF	many	TRBD2	TRBJ2-3	TRBV27	17
TGCAGTGCTAGGATAGCTGACTCTGGAAACACCATATATTTT	CSARIADSGNTIYF	few	.	TRBJ1-3	TRBV20-1	14
TGTGCCAGCAGCAAGGGGACAGCTACCTACGAGCAGTACTTC	CASSKGTATYEQYF	once	TRBD1	TRBJ2-7	TRBV3-1	14
TGCAGTGCTAGAGATCTCCAGGGTGGGCCTAACTATGGCTACACCTTC	CSARDLQGGPNYGYTF	.	.	TRBJ1-2	TRBV20-1	16
TGTGCCAGCAGCCAGGGGGAACTACGAAACAATGAGCAGTTCTTC	CASSQGELRNNEQFF	few	.	TRBJ2-1	TRBV3-1	15
TGTGCCAGCAGTTTATCCGGACTCACAGGGGATTCACCCCTCCACTTT	CASSLSGLTGDSPLHF	many	TRBD1	TRBJ1-6	TRBV12-3/TRBV12-4	16
TGTGCCAGCAACCGGGACAGGGGGCTGAACACCGGGGAGCTGTTTTTT	CASNRDRGLNTGELFF	many	TRBD1	TRBJ2-2	TRBV2	16
TGTGCCAGTGGGGCGGGGAGGGTACAACAGACCCAGTACTTC	CASGAGRVQQTQYF	many	TRBD2	TRBJ2-5	TRBV7-8	14
TGTGCCAGTAGTATTAGCCTAAATAGCAATCAGCCCCAGCATTTT	CASSISLNSNQPQHF	few	.	TRBJ1-5	TRBV19	15
TGCGCCAGCAGCTTGCGGGGGATTTACAATGAGCAGTTCTTC	CASSLRGIYNEQFF	many	.	TRBJ2-1	TRBV5-1	14
TGTGCCAGCAGTGAAACTGCTATTTCGACAGGGGAGGATGAAAAACTGTTTTTT	CASSETAISTGEDEKLFF	many	TRBD1	TRBJ1-4	TRBV2	18
TGTGCCAGCAGGCCTAATTACAGGGGGCCCGGGGAGCTGTTTTTT	CASRPNYRGPGELFF	.	TRBD1	TRBJ2-2	TRBV12-3/TRBV12-4	15
TGCGCCAGCAGCTTGGTTCTCGGGGCCGGGCGGGGACAAGAGACCCAGTACTTC	CASSLVLGAGRGQETQYF	.	.	TRBJ2-5	TRBV5-1	18
TGTGCCAGCAGTTACTCCACGCAGATTGCAACTAATGAAAAACTGTTTTTT	CASSYSTQIATNEKLFF	.	.	TRBJ1-4	TRBV6-2/TRBV6-3	17
TGCGCCAGCAGCGACAGGAGCACCTACAATGAGCAGTTCTTC	CASSDRSTYNEQFF	many	.	TRBJ2-1	TRBV5-1	14
TGTGCCAGCAGAAGGGGGGCCTCCTACGAGCAGTACTTC	CASRRGASYEQYF	.	.	TRBJ2-7	TRBV5-5	13